The clone carrying this T cell receptor beta chain showed up just a few times. Its matching antigen is unknown. The junction departs from germline at one end; a sequencing error may be responsible. TCRdb re-called the 5' RACE reads with MiXCR, one entry per CDR3 protein. Seen here are fewer than 650,000 distinct CDR3 sequences, roughly 22% observed once, and the top ten hold about a sixth. Per the germline V gene, CDR1 is DFQATT and CDR2 is SNEGSKA (reference sequence). The CDR3 contains 12 residues. These data come from a study of T cells after yellow fever vaccination. Study-wide results and limits: Clones from primary vaccination mostly reappeared after the booster (approximately 95% CD4, around 90% CD8). Faster peaking, at day 5 versus 15, marked a secondary response that was weaker.

This sequence originates from a man between 18 and 29 years old who received the YFV17D yellow fever vaccine. The chain joins TRBV20-1 to TRBJ1-2; maybe TRBD1 (6 bases). The specimen comprised PBMCs, sampled about 20 days after the first yellow fever vaccination. CDR3 in DNA: TGCAGTGCTAGATTGATCCGGGGGGGCTTCACCTTC. Residues: CSARLIRGGFTF.